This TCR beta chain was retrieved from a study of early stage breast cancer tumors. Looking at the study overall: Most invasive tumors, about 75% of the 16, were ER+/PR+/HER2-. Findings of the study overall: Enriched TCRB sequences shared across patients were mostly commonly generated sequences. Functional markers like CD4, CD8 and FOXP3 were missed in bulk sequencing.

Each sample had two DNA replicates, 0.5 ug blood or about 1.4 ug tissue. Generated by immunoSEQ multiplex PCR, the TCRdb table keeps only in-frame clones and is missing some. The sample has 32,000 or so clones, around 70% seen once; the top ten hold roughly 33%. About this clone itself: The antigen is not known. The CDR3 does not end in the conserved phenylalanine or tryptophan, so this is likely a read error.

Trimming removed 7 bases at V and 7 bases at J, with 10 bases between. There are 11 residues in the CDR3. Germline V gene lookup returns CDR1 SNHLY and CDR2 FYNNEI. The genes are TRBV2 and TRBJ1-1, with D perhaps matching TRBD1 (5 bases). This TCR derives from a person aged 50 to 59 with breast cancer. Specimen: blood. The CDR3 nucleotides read TGTGCCAGCACCAGGGTGGATGAAGCTTTCCTT. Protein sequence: CASTRVDEAFL.